Each of the 32 T cell receptor beta chains below was sequenced from the same sample in a study of T cell responses to AZD1222 COVID-19 vaccine. Clones were sequenced by immunoSEQ multiplex PCR, and TCRdb holds only the in-frame ones, with some missing. The sample has over 100,000 clones; over 80% are singletons. The source was peripheral blood, collected on day 0 of AZD1222 vaccination. The receptors shown here come from an adult in good health.

The chain links TRBV5-1 to TRBJ2-5; perhaps TRBD2 as D (6 bases). The CDR3 has 14 residues. V was shortened by 4 bases and J by 3 bases, with 13 bases between the two germline ends. CDR1 and CDR2 (germline): SGHRS, YFSETQ. DNA for the CDR3: TGCGCCAGCAGCCACGGAGGGGACGAAGAGACCCAGTACTTC. This codes for CASSHGGDEETQYF.

This chain links TRBV30 with TRBJ1-1; perhaps TRBD1 as D (6 bases). With 3 bases removed from V and 5 bases from J, the gap between germline ends came to 19 bases. This CDR3 is 15 amino acids long. In germline, CDR1 is GTSNPN, CDR2 SVGIG (reference sequence). The CDR3 nucleotides read TGTGCCTGGAGCCGCCCGGGGGCGCGAAGAACTGAAGCTTTCTTT. Amino acid sequence: CAWSRPGARRTEAFF.

Written as DNA, the CDR3 is TGTGCCAGCTCACCACCCGGTCCCAGAAGTTCTGAAAAACTGTTTTTT. This translates into CASSPPGPRSSEKLFF. The V gene is TRBV18, the J gene TRBJ1-4, with no clear D. V lost 0 bases, J lost 7 bases, and 15 bases lay in between. CDR1 is KGHSH, CDR2 LQKENI, per germline. This CDR3 has 16 amino acids.

The J gene is TRBJ2-4, the V gene TRBV5-1; D is tentatively TRBD1 or TRBD2 (5 bases each). The CDR3 totals 16 residues. Deletions cut 0 bases from V and 5 bases from J, with 15 bases between. Per germline, CDR1 SGHRS and CDR2 YFSETQ. The CDR3 protein is CASSLAGTEGQNIQYF. The CDR3 coding sequence is TGCGCCAGCAGCTTGGCGGGGACCGAGGGGCAAAACATTCAGTACTTC.

The V and J genes are TRBV12-5 and TRBJ1-4; 10 bases line up with TRBD1. Germline-derived CDR1 and CDR2 are LGHNT and FRNRAP. V was clipped by 4 bases and J by 3 bases; unmatched bases: 8. This CDR3 contains 17 residues. CDR3 nucleotide sequence: TGTGCTAGTGGTTCGCCGACAGGGGGCCTAGCTAATGAAAAACTGTTTTTT. Amino acids: CASGSPTGGLANEKLFF.

The chain couples TRBV4-1 to TRBJ1-2; D gene ambiguous. Trimming stripped 1 base from V and 4 bases from J, with 13 bases between. Germline V gene data show CDR1 as MGHRA and CDR2 as YSYEKL. This CDR3 region has 15 residues. CDR3 DNA sequence: TGCGCCAGCAGCCAAGCGGCCCCGGGGTCCTATGGCTACACCTTC. It is translated as CASSQAAPGSYGYTF.

The chain couples TRBV6-5 to TRBJ1-3; no clear D. V lost 2 bases, J lost 0 bases, and 8 bases lay in between. The CDR3 sequence is 15 residues long. The germline V gene encodes CDR1 MNHEY and CDR2 SVGAGI. CDR3 loop: CASSYGVSSGNTIYF. In DNA form, the CDR3 reads TGTGCCAGCAGTTACGGAGTGAGCTCTGGAAACACCATATATTTT.

The chain couples TRBV19 to TRBJ2-5, with a possible D match to TRBD1 (5 bases). V was pared by 6 bases and J by 5 bases, with 19 bases between. Germline V CDR1 and CDR2: LNHDA, SQIVND (reference sequence). CDR3 size: 15 residues. This CDR3 is CASRRSRAFPETQYF. CDR3 nucleotides: TGTGCCAGTAGAAGGAGCAGGGCTTTCCCCGAGACCCAGTACTTC.

The V gene is TRBV2, the J gene TRBJ1-5; D unclear. Trimming removed 5 bases at V and 0 bases at J, with 11 bases between. From germline, CDR1 is SNHLY and CDR2 FYNNEI. The CDR3 runs 15 residues. CDR3 amino acids: CASSMAVYSNQPQHF. The CDR3, as DNA: TGTGCCAGCAGTATGGCGGTATATAGCAATCAGCCCCAGCATTTT.

The chain has TRBV7-2 and TRBJ1-1; no reliable D call. V lost 1 base to trimming and J lost 3 bases, with 9 bases between them. From germline, CDR1 is SGHTA and CDR2 FQGNSA. The CDR3 contains 14 residues. In DNA form, the CDR3 reads TGTGCCAGCAGCTTAGGAGGGCACTACACTGAAGCTTTCTTT. Residues: CASSLGGHYTEAFF.

V is TRBV27 and J is TRBJ2-1; 7 bases are shared with TRBD1. Trimming cost V 4 bases and J 14 bases; bases outside gene matches: 5. CDR1 and CDR2 (germline): MNHEY, SMNVEV (reference sequence). The CDR3 consists of 11 residues. The CDR3 nucleotides read TGTGCCAGCAGTTGGGGGACAGAGGAGTTCTTC. It encodes CASSWGTEEFF.

The chain carries TRBV15 and TRBJ2-1; D ambiguous. From germline, CDR1 is LNHNV and CDR2 YYDKDF (reference sequence). The CDR3 runs to 15 residues. V was pared by 5 bases and J by 4 bases, with 15 bases between. CDR3 protein: CATSGQVDTYNEQFF. In DNA, the CDR3 is TGTGCCACCAGCGGGCAGGTAGACACGTACAATGAGCAGTTCTTC.

The CDR3, as DNA: TGTGCCAGCTCACCTATGGACGGTTTGTCTAACTATGGCTACACCTTC. It translates to CASSPMDGLSNYGYTF. The gene calls are TRBV18 and TRBJ1-2; D gene unclear. Germline lookup yields CDR1 KGHSH and CDR2 LQKENI. The CDR3 is 16 residues long. With 3 bases removed from V and 0 bases from J, the gap between germline ends came to 14 bases.

The V gene is TRBV6-1, the J gene TRBJ2-3; no firm D call. The CDR3 extends over 18 amino acids. Per the germline V gene, CDR1 is MNHNS and CDR2 is SASEGT. V was pared by 2 bases and J by 0 bases, with 18 bases between. CDR3 sequence (DNA): TGTGCCAGCAGTGAATTCCCCCGTGGGTGGAGCAGCACAGATACGCAGTATTTT. Translating gives CASSEFPRGWSSTDTQYF.

The V gene is TRBV19, the J gene TRBJ1-6; 8 nucleotides agree with TRBD1. Unmatched junction bases numbered 8, after V lost 5 bases and J lost 5 bases. The CDR3 spans 16 residues. The germline V gene has CDR1 LNHDA and CDR2 SQIVND (reference sequence). The DNA of the CDR3 is TGTGCCAGTAGTTCCCTCCTACAGGGGGATAATTCACCCCTCCACTTT. Amino acids: CASSSLLQGDNSPLHF.

The chain links TRBV6-5 to TRBJ1-4; tentative D call: TRBD1 (5 bases). This CDR3 has 14 residues. V was clipped by 7 bases and J by 12 bases, with 21 bases between them. Germline V lookup: CDR1 MNHEY, CDR2 SVGAGI. This CDR3 is CASNLRDRFGELFF. The CDR3 region has the DNA TGTGCCAGCAACCTCCGGGACCGCTTTGGGGAACTGTTTTTT.

This rearrangement joins TRBV11-3 to TRBJ1-6; D gene uncertain. V was trimmed by 2 bases and J by 9 bases, leaving 8 bases between them. CDR3 length: 13 residues. Germline CDR1 is SGHNT and CDR2 is YENEEA. In DNA, the CDR3 is TGTGCCAGCAGCTTATCATTGGGTTCACCCCTCCACTTT. It codes for CASSLSLGSPLHF.

This sequence joins TRBV25-1 and TRBJ1-2; D is unresolved. There are 14 residues in the CDR3. The germline CDR1 and CDR2 sequences are MGHDK and SYGVNS. The germline V and J ends were trimmed by 6 bases and 7 bases, with 18 bases remaining between them. CDR3 residues: CASRSQRWPSGYTF. CDR3 DNA sequence: TGTGCCAGCAGGTCCCAGAGGTGGCCCAGTGGCTACACCTTC.

J is TRBJ2-1 and V is TRBV6-2 or TRBV6-3; 7 positions match TRBD1. V lost 2 bases to trimming and J lost 4 bases; unmatched junction nucleotides: 8. This CDR3 is 16 amino acids long. Germline V gene lookup returns CDR1 MNHEY and CDR2 SVGEGT. CDR3: CASSYPPGTAYNEQFF. For the CDR3, the DNA is TGTGCCAGCAGTTACCCCCCCGGGACAGCTTACAATGAGCAGTTCTTC.

This clone occurred once. This sequence joins TRBV19 and TRBJ2-1; weak D call: TRBD1 (6 bases). CDR3 length: 15 residues. The germline V gene has CDR1 LNHDA and CDR2 SQIVND (reference sequence). Trimming removed 5 bases at V and 5 bases at J, with 16 bases between. The CDR3 reads CASSLGTKGDNEQFF. The CDR3 DNA reads as TGTGCCAGTAGTCTCGGGACAAAGGGGGACAATGAGCAGTTCTTC.

Notes on this clone: The identical CDR3 is also encoded by other nucleotide sequences in the sample. J is TRBJ2-1 and V is TRBV27; 7 bases align to TRBD1. J lost 8 bases, V lost 6 bases, and 4 bases had no gene match. The CDR3 consists of 12 residues. Germline CDR1 reads MNHEY; CDR2 reads SMNVEV (reference sequence). CDR3 coding DNA: TGTGCCAGCAGGACAGGGCTCGATGAGCAGTTCTTC. This encodes CASRTGLDEQFF.

This clone has more than one count but fewer than ten. The rearrangement uses TRBV10-3 and TRBJ1-6; D not certain. The CDR3 sequence is 14 residues long. The V end lost 9 bases, the J end lost 9 bases, and 18 bases lay between the germline ends. Looked up from germline, CDR1 is ENHRY and CDR2 is SYGVKD. The CDR3 region has the DNA TGTGCCATTTCCGGGCCGGCGCCAAGTTCACCCCTCCACTTT. This sequence encodes CAISGPAPSSPLHF.

The chain uses TRBV3-1 (or the pseudogene TRBV3-2) and TRBJ1-3, with TRBD1 identical over 8 bases. Trimming took 7 bases from V and 2 from J; bases not matched to a gene: 7. Germline CDR1 LGHDT, CDR2 YNNKEL (reference sequence). The CDR3 is made up of 15 amino acids. This CDR3 reads CASTLQGEAGNTIYF. The CDR3 coding sequence is TGTGCCAGCACCCTACAGGGGGAAGCTGGAAACACCATATATTTT.

As to this clone: In the same sample, other DNA sequences code for this CDR3. J is TRBJ2-3 and V is TRBV2, with TRBD2 matching 7 bases. The CDR3 spans 13 residues. Germline V gene sequence: CDR1 SNHLY, CDR2 FYNNEI. Unmatched junction bases numbered 4, after V lost 8 bases and J lost 2 bases. Written as DNA, the CDR3 is TGTGCCAGCTCGAGGGACTACACAGATACGCAGTATTTT. Amino acid sequence: CASSRDYTDTQYF.

This sequence joins TRBV12-5 and TRBJ1-5, with a possible D match to TRBD1 (6 bases). V was shortened by 6 bases and J by 9 bases, with 30 bases between the two germline ends. Germline V lookup: CDR1 LGHNT, CDR2 FRNRAP. This CDR3 comprises 18 residues. The CDR3 coding sequence is TGTGCTAGTGGCCCGGGGGGCCTCCGGGACCTAAATCAGCGGCCCCAGCATTTT. It yields the protein CASGPGGLRDLNQRPQHF.

The rearrangement links TRBV3-1 (or the pseudogene TRBV3-2) to TRBJ2-2; 7 bases are shared with TRBD2. Germline-derived CDR1 and CDR2 are LGHDT and YNNKEL (reference sequence). The CDR3 extends over 15 amino acids. V lost 4 bases and J lost 8; bases outside the gene matches: 10. CDR3 amino acids: CASSPTAGVGGELFF. DNA for the CDR3: TGTGCCAGCAGCCCTACTGCGGGAGTGGGTGGGGAGCTGTTTTTT.

The chain carries TRBV6-5 and TRBJ1-2, with D hard to call. Trimming removed 0 bases at V and 12 bases at J, with 17 bases between. The germline gives CDR1 MNHEY, CDR2 SVGAGI. CDR3 length: 14 amino acids. CDR3 loop: CASSYSKNSLVDTF. The CDR3 DNA reads TGTGCCAGCAGTTACTCAAAAAACAGCCTCGTGGACACCTTC.

The gene calls are TRBV6-2 or TRBV6-3 and TRBJ2-1; 9 bases are shared with TRBD1. CDR1 and CDR2 (germline): MNHEY, SVGEGT. V was pared by 6 bases and J by 6 bases, with 6 bases of the junction left unmatched. The CDR3 is made up of 14 amino acids. The CDR3 DNA sequence: TGTGCCAGCAGCAGCCAGGGACAGGGCAATGAGCAGTTCTTC. Translating gives CASSSQGQGNEQFF.

This chain joins TRBV30 and TRBJ1-1; D is unresolved. CDR3 length: 13 residues. Germline V gene lookup returns CDR1 GTSNPN and CDR2 SVGIG (reference sequence). V was pared by 7 bases and J by 4 bases, with 16 bases between. The DNA of the CDR3 is TGTGCCTCGGCCGGGTCACGCGGCACTGAAGCTTTCTTT. Translating it yields CASAGSRGTEAFF.

This chain links TRBV30 with TRBJ2-3; TRBD2 matches at 14 bases. CDR1 GTSNPN and CDR2 SVGIG come from the germline V gene (reference sequence). V gave up 3 bases and J gave up 6 bases; unmatched junction bases: 2. The CDR3 sequence is 14 residues long. The CDR3 is CAWSRLAGGDTQYF. The CDR3 nucleotides read TGTGCCTGGAGCAGACTAGCGGGGGGGGATACGCAGTATTTT.

This clone was seen a single time. The genes are TRBV29-1 and TRBJ1-4; D might be TRBD1 (5 bases). Germline values: CDR1 SQVTM, CDR2 ANQGSEA. This CDR3 region has 12 residues. V lost 5 bases and J 7 bases, leaving 11 bases between the germline ends. CDR3 bases: TGCAGCGTTAAAGGGGAGGGTGAAAAACTGTTTTTT. Amino acid sequence: CSVKGEGEKLFF.

The CDR3 spells CASFLRGTGPTGELFF. CDR3 DNA sequence: TGTGCCAGCTTCCTTCGTGGGACAGGGCCCACCGGGGAGCTGTTTTTT. The genes are TRBV27 and TRBJ2-2; 9 bases line up with TRBD1. V was pared by 8 bases and J by 4 bases, with 11 bases of the junction left unmatched. Germline CDR1 and CDR2: MNHEY and SMNVEV (reference sequence). The CDR3 contains 16 residues.